These 21 T cell receptor beta chains were sequenced from one sample in a study of cytomegalovirus exposure and HLA in healthy donors. PCR primers comprised 60 Vbeta and 13 Jbeta primers. Produced via immunoSEQ multiplex PCR; TCRdb's table is partial and in-frame only. Here the sample spans approximately 170,000 clones, approximately 67% being singletons. Sequenced sample: PBMCs. These receptors were obtained from a woman younger than 30 in good health and CMV-seropositive.

The chain links TRBV2 to TRBJ2-2; D is ambiguous. Looked up from germline, CDR1 is SNHLY and CDR2 is FYNNEI. V lost 8 bases and J lost 1, with 17 bases in between. This CDR3 is built from 16 residues. CDR3 nucleotides: TGTGCCAGCCTCCCCCTAACTATAGGGAACACCGGGGAGCTGTTTTTT. Protein sequence: CASLPLTIGNTGELFF.

V and J are TRBV27 and TRBJ2-7; no clear D gene. Looked up from germline, CDR1 is MNHEY and CDR2 is SMNVEV (reference sequence). CDR3 length: 13 amino acids. V lost 0 bases and J 3 bases, leaving 6 bases between the germline ends. For the CDR3, the DNA is TGTGCCAGCAGTTTATCGGCTGTCTACGAGCAGTACTTC. The encoded protein is CASSLSAVYEQYF.

The V gene is TRBV7-9, the J gene TRBJ1-6, with no clear D. The CDR3 is made up of 16 amino acids. Germline V CDR1 and CDR2: SEHNR, FQNEAQ (reference sequence). V was cut by 5 bases and J by 8 bases, with 19 bases left in between. The CDR3 spells CASSPGVGIGHSPLHF. The CDR3 bases are TGTGCCAGCAGCCCGGGAGTGGGAATTGGCCATTCACCCCTCCACTTT.

V and J are TRBV7-9 and TRBJ2-1; D is perhaps TRBD2 (5 bases). CDR1 is SEHNR, CDR2 FQNEAQ, per germline (reference sequence). This CDR3 has 16 amino acids. Trimming pared 1 base from V and 4 bases from J, leaving 14 bases between. The CDR3 sequence: CASSLVFPSRYNEQFF. CDR3 DNA: TGTGCCAGCAGCTTAGTCTTCCCTAGCAGGTACAATGAGCAGTTCTTC.

This chain uses TRBV4-2 with TRBJ1-6; 7 nucleotides align to TRBD1. Trimming at V came to 0 bases and at J to 6 bases, leaving 5 bases not matched to a gene. CDR1 and CDR2 (germline): LGHNA, YNFKEQ. The CDR3 is 16 residues long. CDR3 nucleotides: TGTGCCAGCAGCCAAGACCCCGGGACAGCTAATTCACCCCTCCACTTT. Protein sequence: CASSQDPGTANSPLHF.

The chain recombines TRBV9 with TRBJ1-3; 8 nucleotides agree with TRBD1. The trim removed 4 bases at V and 0 bases at J, leaving 3 bases unmatched. CDR3 length: 15 residues. CDR1 is SGDLS, CDR2 YYNGEE, per germline. As DNA, the CDR3 is TGTGCCAGCAGCTCCGACAGGGGCTCTGGAAACACCATATATTTT. Translated: CASSSDRGSGNTIYF. Using reference TRBV9 and TRBJ1-3 for the parts outside the CDR3, the full variable domain is DSGVTQTPKHLITATGQRVTLRCSPRSGDLSVYWYQQSLDQGLQFLIQYYNGEERAKGNILERFSAQQFPDLHSELNLSSLELGDSALYFCASSSDRGSGNTIYFGEGSWLTVV.

The chain joins TRBV4-1 to TRBJ2-5; D is perhaps TRBD1 (6 bases). Germline CDR1 MGHRA, CDR2 YSYEKL. The CDR3 totals 15 residues. Trimming left V 4 bases short and J 11 bases short, with 23 bases between. CDR3 region: CASSPEQGTGSAQYF. Here the CDR3 DNA reads TGCGCCAGCAGCCCGGAACAGGGAACGGGGTCTGCGCAGTACTTC.

The gene calls are TRBV6-5 and TRBJ2-2; the D gene is possibly TRBD2 (6 bases). This CDR3 spans 13 amino acids. The germline CDR1 and CDR2 sequences are MNHEY and SVGAGI. The germline V and J ends were trimmed by 11 bases and 1 base, with 11 bases remaining between them. The DNA for the CDR3 is TGTGCCGCTTGGGGGGAGAACACCGGGGAGCTGTTTTTT. Amino acid sequence: CAAWGENTGELFF.

The chain recombines TRBV5-8 with TRBJ1-1; D gene unclear. CDR3 length: 13 amino acids. Trimming stripped 2 bases from V and 0 bases from J, with 5 bases between. CDR1 is SGHTS and CDR2 is YDEGEE in the germline V gene. As DNA, the CDR3 is TGTGCCAGCAGCTTAATCATGAACACTGAAGCTTTCTTT. It encodes CASSLIMNTEAFF. Together with reference TRBV5-8 and TRBJ1-1, the CDR3 gives the full variable domain: EAGVTQSPTHLIKTRGQQATLRCSPISGHTSVYWYQQALGLGLQFLLWYDEGEERNRGNFPPRFSGRQFPNYSSELNVNALELEDSALYLCASSLIMNTEAFFGQGTRLTVV.

The chain joins TRBV6-5 to TRBJ1-2; 11 nucleotides agree with TRBD1. CDR1 and CDR2 (germline): MNHEY, SVGAGI. Trimming cost V 0 bases and J 8 bases; bases outside gene matches: 8. This CDR3 has 16 residues. CDR3 nucleotide sequence: TGTGCCAGCAGTTACTCGGGACAGGGGGGTAAAGAAGGCTACACCTTC. Its protein product is CASSYSGQGGKEGYTF.

This chain joins TRBV27 and TRBJ2-7; 8 bases match TRBD1. The ends lost 8 bases at V and 1 base at J; junction bases unmatched: 4. In germline, CDR1 is MNHEY, CDR2 SMNVEV (reference sequence). This CDR3 region has 13 residues. CDR3 bases: TGTGCCAGCGGCAACAGGGGGTCCTACGAGCAGTACTTC. It codes for CASGNRGSYEQYF.

This clone was found a few times. The chain recombines TRBV27 with TRBJ2-1; TRBD1 aligns across 12 bases. J was trimmed by 6 bases and V by 2 bases; bases with no gene match: 5. The CDR3 sequence is 16 residues long. The germline gives CDR1 MNHEY, CDR2 SMNVEV (reference sequence). CDR3 loop: CASSLLGQGATNEQFF. DNA for the CDR3: TGTGCCAGCAGTTTACTGGGACAGGGGGCAACCAATGAGCAGTTCTTC.

Only a few counts were recorded for this clone. This rearrangement joins TRBV29-1 to TRBJ2-3; 7 bases align to TRBD2. With V trimmed by 2 bases and J by 0 bases, 14 bases remained unmatched. The CDR3 covers 18 residues. CDR1 is SQVTM, CDR2 ANQGSEA, per germline. The DNA for the CDR3 is TGCAGCGTTGAACTTAGGGGCTCTAGCGGTTCTAGCACAGATACGCAGTATTTT. It is translated as CSVELRGSSGSSTDTQYF.

With regard to this clone: At one boundary the junction diverges from the germline segment, which might be a read error. This chain links TRBV7-9 with TRBJ1-2, with D maybe TRBD1 (5 bases). The CDR3 runs 12 residues. Looked up from germline, CDR1 is SEHNR and CDR2 is FQNEAQ (reference sequence). DNA for the CDR3: TGTTCCAGCAGCACTGACAGCTATGGCTACACCTTC. This codes for CSSSTDSYGYTF.

The chain recombines TRBV6-5 with TRBJ1-3; weak D call: TRBD1 (5 bases). This CDR3 region has 16 residues. CDR1 is MNHEY, CDR2 SVGAGI, per germline. Trimming took off 2 bases at V and 0 bases at J, with 11 bases between the two ends. The CDR3 spells CASSYGGTLSGNTIYF. DNA of the CDR3: TGTGCCAGCAGTTACGGGGGGACCCTCTCTGGAAACACCATATATTTT.

The genes are TRBV7-9 and TRBJ2-1; no definite D call. Germline lookup yields CDR1 SEHNR and CDR2 FQNEAQ (reference sequence). CDR3 size: 13 residues. V lost 0 bases, J lost 7 bases, and 7 bases lay in between. The chain's CDR3 is CASSLATPNEQFF. The CDR3 DNA follows: TGTGCCAGCAGCTTAGCGACACCAAATGAGCAGTTCTTC.

This clone occurred a few times. This chain links TRBV5-6 with TRBJ1-1, with 7 nucleotides matching TRBD1. This CDR3 spans 13 amino acids. Germline loops: CDR1 SGHDT, CDR2 YYEEEE. Trimming cost V 4 bases and J 3 bases; bases outside gene matches: 3. The CDR3 protein is CASSGDSYTEAFF. CDR3 sequence (DNA): TGTGCCAGCAGCGGGGACAGCTACACTGAAGCTTTCTTT.

The genes are TRBV13 and TRBJ1-6; tentative D call: TRBD1 (5 bases). With 7 bases removed from V and 9 bases from J, the gap between germline ends came to 16 bases. The CDR3 is made up of 14 amino acids. The germline V gene has CDR1 PRHDT and CDR2 FYEKMQ (reference sequence). This CDR3 reads CASTRMGEGSPLHF. The CDR3 DNA is TGTGCCAGCACCCGGATGGGGGAGGGTTCACCCCTCCACTTT.

V and J are TRBV4-3 and TRBJ2-2, with 7 bases aligning to TRBD2. The junction had 6 bases not matched to a gene; V was cut back by 0 bases and J by 2 bases. Germline V gene sequence: CDR1 LGHNA, CDR2 YSLEER. The CDR3 spans 17 residues. CDR3 coding DNA: TGCGCCAGCAGCCAAGATTTGTGGGGGGGAAACACCGGGGAGCTGTTTTTT. This encodes CASSQDLWGGNTGELFF.

This chain connects TRBV7-9 to TRBJ2-3, with D possibly being TRBD1 (6 bases). In germline, CDR1 is SEHNR, CDR2 FQNEAQ (reference sequence). The CDR3 length is 15 residues. V was trimmed by 5 bases and J by 1 base, leaving 13 bases between them. The CDR3 region is CASSPQGLGTDTQYF. In nucleotides, the CDR3 is TGTGCCAGCAGCCCCCAGGGGTTGGGCACAGATACGCAGTATTTT.

The chain is built from TRBV30 and TRBJ2-7; D might be TRBD1 (5 bases). Trimming left V 2 bases short and J 0 bases short, with 8 bases between. The V gene's germline CDR1 is GTSNPN and CDR2 SVGIG (reference sequence). The length of the CDR3 is 13 residues. The CDR3 nucleotides are TGTGCCTGGAGTCGAGACAGCTCCTACGAGCAGTACTTC. Translating it yields CAWSRDSSYEQYF.